Each of the 5 T cell receptor beta chains below was sequenced from the same sample in a study of a mutant IDH1 vaccine in newly diagnosed glioma. No antigen has been identified for these receptors. Time point given: week 35, safety follow-up. Vaccine doses each comprised 300 ug of mutant IDH1 20-mer peptide, with topical imiquimod. Sequenced by immunoSEQ multiplex PCR; TCRdb stores in-frame clones only, minus some. Of tens of thousands of clones listed, around 82% are singletons. The sample was PBMCs, taken from a glioma patient whose treatment included an IDH1 peptide vaccine. The receptors shown here come from a man between 18 and 35 years old with glioma.

This clone has a single count. The gene calls are TRBV5-4 and TRBJ2-7; 7 nucleotides align to TRBD2. With V trimmed by 1 base and J by 5 bases, 9 bases remained unmatched. The CDR3 runs to 15 residues. The germline V gene has CDR1 SGHNT and CDR2 YYREEE (reference sequence). The CDR3 region has the DNA TGTGCCAGCAGCTTGATGGGCGGGAGATCTCACGAGCAGTACTTC. Its protein product is CASSLMGGRSHEQYF. Full variable domain (missing parts from reference TRBV5-4 and TRBJ2-7): ETGVTQSPTHLIKTRGQQVTLRCSSQSGHNTVSWYQQALGQGPQFIFQYYREEENGRGNFPPRFSGLQFPNYSSELNVNALELDDSALYLCASSLMGGRSHEQYFGPGTRLTVT.

The rearrangement uses TRBV29-1 and TRBJ1-2; the D gene is possibly TRBD1 (5 bases). CDR1 is SQVTM and CDR2 is ANQGSEA in the germline V gene. This CDR3 is built from 13 residues. Trimming removed 7 bases from V and 5 bases from J, with 17 bases in between. The CDR3 reads CSAEGLRQYGYTF. The CDR3 region has the DNA TGCAGCGCCGAGGGGTTACGACAGTATGGCTACACCTTC.

This clone was detected once. The rearrangement uses TRBV30 and TRBJ2-3; D is possibly TRBD1 (6 bases). Trimming left V 3 bases short and J 0 bases short, with 10 bases between. CDR3 size: 14 residues. The germline V gene encodes CDR1 GTSNPN and CDR2 SVGIG (reference sequence). This chain's CDR3 is CAWRGASSTDTQYF. The DNA of the CDR3 is TGTGCCTGGAGGGGGGCTTCTAGCACAGATACGCAGTATTTT.

This clone turned up a few times. The chain combines TRBV9 with TRBJ1-1, with 7 bases identical to TRBD1. CDR1 and CDR2 (germline): SGDLS, YYNGEE. This CDR3 region has 12 residues. Trimming removed 4 bases from V and 4 bases from J; junction bases left unmatched: 1. The CDR3 DNA reads TGTGCCAGCAGCCACAGGGGCACTGAAGCTTTCTTT. This gives the protein CASSHRGTEAFF.

This clone was seen just once. The chain couples TRBV28 to TRBJ2-7, with 8 bases aligning to TRBD1. The CDR3 extends over 16 amino acids. Trimming took 6 bases from V and 5 from J; bases not matched to a gene: 15. Germline V lookup: CDR1 MDHEN, CDR2 SYDVKM. Here the CDR3 DNA reads TGTGCCAGCAGCTCTTGGTCAGGGGGCGAACTCGACGAGCAGTACTTC. This encodes CASSSWSGGELDEQYF.